This T cell receptor beta chain was sequenced for a study of blood T cells in healthy people across ages. General study findings and limits: Unsorted PBMCs blocked a conclusive comparison of naive and antigen-experienced cells.

Concerning this clonotype: Its cognate antigen is unknown.

Total RNA was isolated from each sample in quantities of at least 5 micrograms. Next came a second PCR, run for about 6 to 12 cycles, which used a sample-barcoded 5' primer along with a J-beta primer mix. TCRdb reprocessed the 5' RACE reads via MiXCR and lists one record per CDR3 protein. The sample contains about 1.4 million distinct CDR3 sequences, approximately 60% of which appear only once. The V gene's germline CDR1 is MNHEY and CDR2 SMNVEV (reference sequence). The CDR3 length is 11 residues. Source material: blood. This clonotype originated in a man younger than 30 in good health. This chain connects TRBV27 to TRBJ2-7; D possibly corresponds to TRBD2 (6 bases). CDR3 sequence: CAAGSLYEQYF. CDR3 in DNA: TGTGCAGCGGGCAGCCTCTACGAGCAGTACTTC.